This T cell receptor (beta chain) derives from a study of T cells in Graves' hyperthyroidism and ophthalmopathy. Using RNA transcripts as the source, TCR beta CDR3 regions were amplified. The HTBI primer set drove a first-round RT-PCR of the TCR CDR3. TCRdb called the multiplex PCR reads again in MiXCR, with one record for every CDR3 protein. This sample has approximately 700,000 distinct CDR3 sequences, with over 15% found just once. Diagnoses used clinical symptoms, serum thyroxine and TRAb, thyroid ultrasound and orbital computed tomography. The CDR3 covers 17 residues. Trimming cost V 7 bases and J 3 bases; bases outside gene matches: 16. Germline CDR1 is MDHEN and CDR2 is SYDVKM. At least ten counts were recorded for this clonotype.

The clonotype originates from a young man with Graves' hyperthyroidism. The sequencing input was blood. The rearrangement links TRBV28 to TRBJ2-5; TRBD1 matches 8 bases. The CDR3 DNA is TGTGCCAGCACCCCCCTGGCAGGGGGCGAAGGGGAAGAGACCCAGTACTTC. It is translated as CASTPLAGGEGEETQYF.